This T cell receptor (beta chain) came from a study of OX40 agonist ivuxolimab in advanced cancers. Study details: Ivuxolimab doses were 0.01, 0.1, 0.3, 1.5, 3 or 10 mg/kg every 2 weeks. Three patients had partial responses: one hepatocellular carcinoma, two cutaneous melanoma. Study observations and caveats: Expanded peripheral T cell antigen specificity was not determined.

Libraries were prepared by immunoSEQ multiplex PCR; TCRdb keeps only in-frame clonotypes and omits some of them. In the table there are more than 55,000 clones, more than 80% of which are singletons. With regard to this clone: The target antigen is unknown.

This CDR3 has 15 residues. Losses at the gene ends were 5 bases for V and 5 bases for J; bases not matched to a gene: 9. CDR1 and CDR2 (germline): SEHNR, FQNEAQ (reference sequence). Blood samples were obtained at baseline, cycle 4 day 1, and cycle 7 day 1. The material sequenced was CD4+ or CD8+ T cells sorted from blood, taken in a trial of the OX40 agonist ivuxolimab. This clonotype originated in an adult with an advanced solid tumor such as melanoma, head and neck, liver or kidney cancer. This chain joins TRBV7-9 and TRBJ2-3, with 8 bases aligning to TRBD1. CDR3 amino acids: CASSSVRGLGDTQYF. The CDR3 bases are TGTGCCAGCAGCAGTGTCAGGGGGCTGGGAGATACGCAGTATTTT.